Detailed here is one TCR beta chain. The CDR3 consists of 16 residues. CDR1 and CDR2 from the germline V gene are SGHRS and YFSETQ. After removal of 0 bases from V and 3 bases from J, the junction contained 5 bases not matched to a gene. The sample is drawn from a study of blood T cell repertoires in COVID-19. Background on the study: T cells, B-cell-depleted T cells, or PBMCs provided the cDNA or gDNA that served as material.

Produced via immunoSEQ multiplex PCR; TCRdb's table is partial and in-frame only. The sample lists tens of thousands of clones; around 83% were seen once. The source of this sequence is a man in his forties or fifties with active COVID-19. The sequencing input was peripheral blood. This rearrangement joins TRBV5-1 to TRBJ2-5; 10 bases agree with TRBD2. CDR3 DNA: TGCGCCAGCAGCTTGGCTAGCGGGGGAAGGAAAGAGACCCAGTACTTC. Amino acids: CASSLASGGRKETQYF.